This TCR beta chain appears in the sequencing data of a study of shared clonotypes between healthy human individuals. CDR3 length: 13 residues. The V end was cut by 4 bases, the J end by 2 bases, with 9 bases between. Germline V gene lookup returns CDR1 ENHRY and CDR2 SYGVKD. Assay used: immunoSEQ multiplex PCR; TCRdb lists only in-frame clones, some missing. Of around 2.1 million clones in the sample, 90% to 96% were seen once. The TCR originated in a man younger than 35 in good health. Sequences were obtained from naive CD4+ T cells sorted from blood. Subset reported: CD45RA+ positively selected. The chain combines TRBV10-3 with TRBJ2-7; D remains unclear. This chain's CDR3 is CAISVSETYEQYF. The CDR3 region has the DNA TGTGCCATCAGTGTATCAGAGACCTACGAGCAGTACTTC.